Sequencing of this T cell receptor beta chain was carried out in a study of blood T cells in healthy people across ages. Combining a sample-barcoded 5' primer with a J-beta primer mix, a second PCR ran for roughly 6 to 11 cycles. One entry per CDR3 protein results from TCRdb running MiXCR on the 5' RACE reads. The table has about 1 million distinct CDR3 sequences, around 45% seen once. Study-level results: Naive CD4+ cell counts and diversity both ran higher in long-lived than in aged donors.

In regard to this clonotype: Its specificity is unknown.

The sample consisted of blood. The source of this sequence is a woman aged 55-69 years in good health.

The CDR3 is CASSDGTSGSNEQFF. CDR3 DNA sequence: TGCGCCAGCAGCGACGGGACTAGCGGGAGTAATGAGCAGTTCTTC. The gene calls are TRBV5-1 and TRBJ2-1; TRBD2 aligns across 14 bases. CDR1 is SGHRS and CDR2 is YFSETQ in the germline V gene. After removal of 4 bases from V and 7 bases from J, the junction contained 4 bases not matched to a gene. The CDR3 spans 15 residues.